A selection of T cell receptor beta chains follows, all from one sample in a study of tumor and adjacent non-tumor tissue in lung cancer. Each CDR3 protein gets one entry after TCRdb re-called the multiplex PCR reads with MiXCR. The repertoire holds about 76,000 distinct CDR3 sequences, with roughly 80% as singletons. The sequenced sample was distant non-tumor lung tissue. The receptor set was obtained from a man in his sixties with non-small cell lung cancer. Both conserved end residues are part of each CDR3. Each record gives: V gene, J gene, D gene, clone size, CDR3 protein, CDR3 DNA. D genes are given only for firm matches. Size tells how often a clone was seen (once, few, many) or the class of an expanded clone, and some rows leave it out.

TRBV6-5	TRBJ1-5	-	-	CASSYQQGSNQPHHF	TGTGCCAGCAGTTACCAACAGGGAAGCAATCAACCCCATCATTTT
TRBV20-1	TRBJ1-5	-	once	CSAKSAGIDQPQHF	TGCAGTGCTAAGTCTGCAGGGATTGACCAGCCCCAGCATTTT
TRBV4-2	TRBJ2-1	TRBD2	many	CASSQDTSGVLNEQFF	TGTGCCAGCAGCCAAGATACTAGCGGGGTCTTAAATGAGCAGTTCTTC
TRBV11-1	TRBJ2-2	TRBD2	-	CTSSLAGGTGELFF	TGTACCAGCAGCTTAGCGGGGGGAACCGGGGAGCTGTTTTTT
TRBV6-2/TRBV6-3	TRBJ1-1	-	-	CANSYRENTEAFF	TGTGCCAACAGTTACAGGGAGAATACTGAAGCTTTCTTT
TRBV29-1	TRBJ2-3	TRBD2	-	CSTQGGDTQYF	TGCAGCACCCAGGGAGGGGATACGCAGTATTTT
TRBV11-3	TRBJ1-1	-	-	CVSSFGGIVAAFF	TGTGTCAGCAGCTTCGGGGGGATAGTGGCAGCTTTCTTT
TRBV6-5	TRBJ2-1	-	-	CASSYEGSGGSNYNEQFF	TGTGCCAGCAGTTACGAGGGTTCTGGGGGTTCTAATTACAATGAGCAGTTCTTC
TRBV20-1	TRBJ2-3	-	-	CSASGPNTDTQYF	TGCAGTGCCTCGGGGCCAAACACAGATACGCAGTATTTT
TRBV6-5	TRBJ2-6	-	-	CANSYFGSGANVMTF	-
TRBV11-2	TRBJ2-5	TRBD1	-	CASDSTGEETQYF	TGTGCCAGCGATTCTACAGGGGAAGAGACTCAGTACTTC
TRBV7-6	TRBJ2-3	-	few	CASSWGLRLIQTPDTQYF	TGTGCCAGCAGCTGGGGTTTGAGGTTAATACAGACCCCAGATACGCAGTATTTT